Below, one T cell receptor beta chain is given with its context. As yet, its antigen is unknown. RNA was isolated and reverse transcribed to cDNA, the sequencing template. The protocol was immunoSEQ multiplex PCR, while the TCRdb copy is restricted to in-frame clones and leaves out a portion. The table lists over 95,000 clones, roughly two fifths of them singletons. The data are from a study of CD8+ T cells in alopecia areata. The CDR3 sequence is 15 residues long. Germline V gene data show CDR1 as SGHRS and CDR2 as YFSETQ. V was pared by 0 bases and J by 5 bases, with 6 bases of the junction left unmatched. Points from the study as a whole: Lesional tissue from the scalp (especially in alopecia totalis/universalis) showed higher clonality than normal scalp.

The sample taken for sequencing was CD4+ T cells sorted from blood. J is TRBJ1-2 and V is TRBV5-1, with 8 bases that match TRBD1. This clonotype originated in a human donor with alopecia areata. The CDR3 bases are TGCGCCAGCAGCTTGGAGGGACAGGACAATTATGGCTACACCTTC. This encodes CASSLEGQDNYGYTF.